This record concerns one TCR beta chain sequence. Its antigen is as yet unknown. Trimming left V 0 bases short and J 8 bases short, with 12 bases between. The CDR3 length is 13 residues. Germline-derived CDR1 and CDR2 are SGDLS and YYNGEE. Likely unrecorded immune exposures existed in these nominally healthy donors. The data stem from a study of cytomegalovirus exposure and HLA in healthy donors. Across the study: Unique TCRs from HLA-typed donors, around 79 million of them, were held in an early data release. General study points: At a 0.05 false discovery rate, a later analysis found 18,000 or so TCR beta sequences to be associated with HLA alleles.

The PCR contained 60 Vbeta and 13 Jbeta primers. Measured with immunoSEQ multiplex PCR; TCRdb has only the in-frame clones, and not every one. The repertoire has approximately 150,000 clones, 81% of them found once; the top ten carry 1% to 1.5%. The sequenced sample was PBMCs. This receptor was identified in a middle-aged man in good health and CMV-seropositive. The chain has TRBV9 and TRBJ2-7; D may be TRBD1 (5 bases). The CDR3, as DNA: TGTGCCAGCAGCGTAGAGGGTAGGGGCAAGCAGTACTTC. Translating it yields CASSVEGRGKQYF.